The T cell receptor beta chain under discussion was sequenced for a study of metastatic and nonmetastatic thyroid tumors. Study-wide context: The authors compared repertoires across blood and tumor or nodule tissue from malignant and benign thyroid patients. Overall study findings and caveats: Benign nodules were reported to have significantly lower TCR beta diversity than malignant thyroid tumors, in blood and tumor.

Per the authors' pipeline: The study built a papillary thyroid cancer distant-metastasis classifier from CDR3 differences across clinicopathological groups. MiXCR was used by TCRdb to re-call the PCR reads. The V and J calls and clone size come from TCRdb's table, not from the authors' own analysis. The profile shows several thousand clones, roughly a third of them singletons. All patients reached thyroid surgery having received no treatment beforehand. Comment on this clone: Its antigen remains unknown.

Germline lookup yields CDR1 MDHEN and CDR2 SYDVKM. This CDR3 spans 13 amino acids. V lost 7 bases and J 1 base, leaving 11 bases between the germline ends. The sequence came from a female donor with papillary thyroid cancer or a benign thyroid nodule (not recorded which). Some clones in this sample may be carry-over from other donors' samples. The J gene is TRBJ2-7, the V gene TRBV28; a possible D gene is TRBD1 (6 bases). The sample comprised adjacent normal tissue. The CDR3 region has the DNA TGTGCCAGCAACCCGACAGGATCCTACGAGCAGTACTTC. It translates to CASNPTGSYEQYF.